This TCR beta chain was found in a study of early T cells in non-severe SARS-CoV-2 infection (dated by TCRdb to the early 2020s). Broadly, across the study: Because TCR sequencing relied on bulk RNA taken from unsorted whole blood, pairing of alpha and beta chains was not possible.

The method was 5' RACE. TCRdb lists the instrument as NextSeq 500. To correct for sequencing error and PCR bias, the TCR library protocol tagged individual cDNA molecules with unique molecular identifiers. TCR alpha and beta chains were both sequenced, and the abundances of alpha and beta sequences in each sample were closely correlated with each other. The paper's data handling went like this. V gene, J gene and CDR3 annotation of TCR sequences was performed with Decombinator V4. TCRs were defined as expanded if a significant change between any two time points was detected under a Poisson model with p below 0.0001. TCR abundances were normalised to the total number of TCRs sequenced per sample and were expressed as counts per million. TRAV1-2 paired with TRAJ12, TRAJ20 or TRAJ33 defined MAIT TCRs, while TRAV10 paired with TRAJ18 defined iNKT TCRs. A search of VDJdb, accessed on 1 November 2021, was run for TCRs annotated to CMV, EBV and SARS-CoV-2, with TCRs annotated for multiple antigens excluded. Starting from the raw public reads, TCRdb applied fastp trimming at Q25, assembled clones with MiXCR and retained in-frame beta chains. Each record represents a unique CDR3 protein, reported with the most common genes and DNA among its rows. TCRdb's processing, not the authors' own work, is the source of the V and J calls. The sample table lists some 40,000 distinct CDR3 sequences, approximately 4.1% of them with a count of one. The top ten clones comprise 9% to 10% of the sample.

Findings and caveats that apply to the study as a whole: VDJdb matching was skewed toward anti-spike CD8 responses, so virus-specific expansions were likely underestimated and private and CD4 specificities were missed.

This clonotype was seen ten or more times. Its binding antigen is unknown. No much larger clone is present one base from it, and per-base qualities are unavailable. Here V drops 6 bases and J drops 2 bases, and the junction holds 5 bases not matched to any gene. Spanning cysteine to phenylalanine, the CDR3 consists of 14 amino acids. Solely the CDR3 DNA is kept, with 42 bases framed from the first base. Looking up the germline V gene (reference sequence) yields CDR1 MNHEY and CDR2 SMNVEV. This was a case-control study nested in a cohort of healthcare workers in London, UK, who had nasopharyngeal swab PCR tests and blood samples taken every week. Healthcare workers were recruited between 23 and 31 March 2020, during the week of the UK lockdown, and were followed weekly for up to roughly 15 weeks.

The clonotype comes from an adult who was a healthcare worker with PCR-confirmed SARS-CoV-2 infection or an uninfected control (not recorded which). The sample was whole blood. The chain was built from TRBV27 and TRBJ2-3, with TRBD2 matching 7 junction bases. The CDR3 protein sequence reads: CASRPSGNTDTQYF. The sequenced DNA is TGTGCCAGCAGGCCTAGCGGAAACACAGATACGCAGTATTTT.